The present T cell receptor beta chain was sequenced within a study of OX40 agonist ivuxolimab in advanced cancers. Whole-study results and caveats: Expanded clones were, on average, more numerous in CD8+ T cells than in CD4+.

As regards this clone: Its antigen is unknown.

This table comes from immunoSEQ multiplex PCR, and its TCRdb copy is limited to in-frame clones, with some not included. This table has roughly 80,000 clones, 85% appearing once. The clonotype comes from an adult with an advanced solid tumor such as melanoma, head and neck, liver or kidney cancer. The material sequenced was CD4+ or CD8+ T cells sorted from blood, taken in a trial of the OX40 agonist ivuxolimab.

CDR3 nucleotides: TGTGCCAGCAGAGCAAGGGGGACATATGGCTACACCTTC. Translation gives CASRARGTYGYTF. The V and J genes are TRBV5-8 and TRBJ1-2; weak D call: TRBD1 (6 bases). Germline loops: CDR1 SGHTS, CDR2 YDEGEE. This CDR3 is 13 amino acids long. Trimming removed 5 bases from V and 5 bases from J, with 13 bases in between.